Listed here are 3 T cell receptor beta chains from one sample, sequenced in a study of T cells in Graves' hyperthyroidism and ophthalmopathy. TCR beta CDR3 regions were amplified from RNA transcripts. Using the HTBI primer set, a first-round RT-PCR was run on the TCR CDR3. In TCRdb, the multiplex PCR reads were re-called with MiXCR into one record per CDR3 protein. This sample carries under 300,000 distinct CDR3 sequences, more than 10% of them seen once, and the ten largest clones take 7% to 8.5%. The sequencing sample was made of blood. These receptors were obtained from a woman in her 30s with Graves' hyperthyroidism that later progressed to Graves' ophthalmopathy.

The chain couples TRBV25-1 to TRBJ1-1; D unresolved. Per the germline V gene, CDR1 is MGHDK and CDR2 is SYGVNS. CDR3 length: 13 residues. The germline V and J ends were trimmed by 2 bases and 2 bases, with 6 bases remaining between them. The CDR3 here is CASSEVDNTEAFF. The CDR3 bases are TGTGCCAGCAGTGAAGTCGACAACACTGAAGCTTTCTTT.

This clonotype was seen at least ten times. The rearrangement uses TRBV27 and TRBJ2-7, with a tentative D call TRBD1 (6 bases). Germline assignment: CDR1 MNHEY and CDR2 SMNVEV (reference sequence). The CDR3 length is 13 residues. V gave up 8 bases and J gave up 0 bases, with 11 bases separating them. The CDR3 DNA reads TGTGCCAGCCGGAGGACAGCCTCCTACGAGCAGTACTTC. This codes for CASRRTASYEQYF.

Comments on this clonotype: A much larger clone sits a single nucleotide away, making a read error possible. The chain uses TRBV29-1 and TRBJ2-1; 11 bases line up with TRBD1. The CDR3 is 13 amino acids. Germline V gene sequence: CDR1 SQVTM, CDR2 ANQGSEA. The CDR3 loop is CSAAGTGGNGQFF. DNA of the CDR3: TGCAGCGCCGCCGGGACAGGGGGGAATGGGCAGTTCTTC.